One sample yielded the 3 T cell receptor beta chains listed below, sequenced in a study of blood T cell repertoires in COVID-19. Assay used: immunoSEQ multiplex PCR; TCRdb lists only in-frame clones, some missing. This sample has roughly 210,000 clones, with 80% to 85% found just once. The sample comprised peripheral blood. The receptors were gathered from a woman aged 80 or over with COVID-19, enrolled during active disease.

The chain employs TRBV28 and TRBJ2-5, with TRBD2 matching over 8 bases. Germline V gene lookup returns CDR1 MDHEN and CDR2 SYDVKM. The CDR3 is made up of 14 amino acids. V lost 5 bases to trimming and J lost 5 bases; unmatched junction nucleotides: 7. As DNA, the CDR3 is TGTGCCAGCAGTGCGAGCGGGGGTCCCGAGACCCAGTACTTC. It yields the protein CASSASGGPETQYF.

The genes are TRBV10-3 and TRBJ1-3; the D gene is possibly TRBD1 (5 bases). This CDR3 comprises 17 residues. V shed 4 bases and J shed 0 bases, with 16 bases lying between them. From germline, CDR1 is ENHRY and CDR2 SYGVKD. The CDR3: CAISAGGTLSSGNTIYF. The CDR3 nucleotides are TGTGCCATCAGTGCGGGGGGGACTCTATCCTCTGGAAACACCATATATTTT.

The rearrangement links TRBV19 to TRBJ1-5; D might be TRBD1 (6 bases). The CDR3 totals 17 residues. CDR1 and CDR2 (germline): LNHDA, SQIVND (reference sequence). The V end was cut by 6 bases, the J end by 6 bases, with 24 bases between. As DNA, the CDR3 is TGTGCCAGTAGGACCATGACATCCGGGACAACCCGTCAGCCCCAGCATTTT. The encoded protein is CASRTMTSGTTRQPQHF.